These T cell receptor beta chains were read from a single sample in a study of blood T cell repertoires in COVID-19. Generated by immunoSEQ multiplex PCR, the TCRdb table keeps only in-frame clones and is missing some. The sample has roughly 450,000 clones, about 92% seen once. Input material: PBMCs or T cells enriched from blood (not recorded which). These receptors came from a man between 18 and 29 years old who had recovered from COVID-19. The CDR3 runs from the conserved cysteine through the conserved F or W. The order of the fields is D gene, J gene, V gene, CDR3 length, clone size, CDR3 DNA, CDR3 protein. D genes are given only for firm matches. Size tells how often a clone was seen (once, few, many) or the class of an expanded clone, and some rows leave it out.

D: TRBD1
J: TRBJ2-7
V: TRBV7-2
length: 14
size: few
DNA: TGTGCCAGCAGCTCAAGACAGGGATCCTACGAGCAGTACTTC
CDR3: CASSSRQGSYEQYF

D: -
J: TRBJ1-5
V: TRBV2
length: 16
size: -
DNA: TGTGCCAGCAATACTCAGGGAGGCTATAGCAATCAGCCCCAGCATTTT
CDR3: CASNTQGGYSNQPQHF

D: TRBD1
J: TRBJ1-4
V: TRBV5-1
length: 17
size: -
DNA: TGCGCCAGCAGCTTGGGGACAGGGCCTGCTGCTAATGAAAAACTGTTTTTT
CDR3: CASSLGTGPAANEKLFF

D: TRBD2
J: TRBJ2-1
V: TRBV27
length: 17
size: -
DNA: TGTGCCAGCAGTCCTGGTTTAGGCGGGAGAACGGGAAATGAGCAGTTCTTC
CDR3: CASSPGLGGRTGNEQFF

D: TRBD1
J: TRBJ1-5
V: TRBV24-1
length: 15
size: -
DNA: TGTGCCACCAGTGACACAGGGGTTGATGGCCAGCCCCAGCATTTT
CDR3: CATSDTGVDGQPQHF

D: -
J: TRBJ2-2
V: TRBV28
length: 16
size: -
DNA: TGTGCCAGCAGTCGACCTAGGCAGTTGAACACCGGGGAGCTGTTTTTT
CDR3: CASSRPRQLNTGELFF

D: -
J: TRBJ2-5
V: TRBV6-5
length: 15
size: -
DNA: TGTGCCAGCAGTCCCTACCAGGGGCGAACGGAGACCCAGTACTTC
CDR3: CASSPYQGRTETQYF

D: -
J: TRBJ1-1
V: TRBV19
length: 13
size: -
DNA: TGTGCCAGTAGTATTGTTAGTGGCACTGAAGCTTTCTTT
CDR3: CASSIVSGTEAFF

D: -
J: TRBJ1-5
V: TRBV4-1
length: 13
size: -
DNA: TGCGCCAGCAGCCAAGATAACAGGACGCCCCAGCATTTT
CDR3: CASSQDNRTPQHF

D: TRBD1
J: TRBJ1-2
V: TRBV5-4
length: 16
size: -
DNA: TGTGCCAGCAGCCAACCCGGGACAGGGGGGGACTATGGCTACACCTTC
CDR3: CASSQPGTGGDYGYTF

D: TRBD1
J: TRBJ1-2
V: TRBV11-2
length: 12
size: -
DNA: TGTGCCAGCAGCTTAACAGGGGTTGGCTACACCTTC
CDR3: CASSLTGVGYTF

D: -
J: TRBJ1-3
V: TRBV7-2
length: 15
size: -
DNA: TGTGCCAGCAGCTTCATCGCAGACTCTGGAAACACCATATATTTT
CDR3: CASSFIADSGNTIYF

D: TRBD1
J: TRBJ1-2
V: TRBV27
length: 15
size: -
DNA: TGTGCCAGCAGTTCATCCGGGACAGGGAGTCGTGGCTACACCTTC
CDR3: CASSSSGTGSRGYTF

D: -
J: TRBJ1-5
V: TRBV19
length: 16
size: -
DNA: TGTGCCAGTAGTATCCTACAGGGAACCGGCAATCAGCCCCAGCATTTT
CDR3: CASSILQGTGNQPQHF

D: -
J: TRBJ1-2
V: TRBV29-1
length: 12
size: -
DNA: TGCAGCGTTGAAGAAGGGGCCGATGGCTACACCTTC
CDR3: CSVEEGADGYTF

D: TRBD2
J: TRBJ2-1
V: TRBV27
length: 15
size: -
DNA: TGTGCCAGCAATTTGGGACTAGCGGGAGCCGGTGAGCAGTTCTTC
CDR3: CASNLGLAGAGEQFF

D: TRBD2
J: TRBJ2-1
V: TRBV28
length: 15
size: -
DNA: TGTGCCAGCAGTTTACCAGGGACTAACTACAATGAGCAGTTCTTC
CDR3: CASSLPGTNYNEQFF

D: TRBD1
J: TRBJ1-1
V: TRBV7-6
length: 15
size: -
DNA: TGTGCCAGCAGCACAGGGACAGGGATGAACACTGAAGCTTTCTTT
CDR3: CASSTGTGMNTEAFF

D: TRBD1
J: TRBJ1-4
V: TRBV2
length: 15
size: -
DNA: TGTGCCAGCAGCCGCCCCGGGACAGGGGACGAAAAACTGTTTTTT
CDR3: CASSRPGTGDEKLFF

D: -
J: TRBJ1-2
V: TRBV29-1
length: 13
size: -
DNA: TGCAGCGTTGAGGCAGGAAATTACTATGGCTACACCTTC
CDR3: CSVEAGNYYGYTF

D: TRBD2
J: TRBJ2-1
V: TRBV6-1
length: 16
size: -
DNA: TGTGCCAGCAGTGATGTCACCCCGACTAGCGGGGGTGAGCAGTTCTTC
CDR3: CASSDVTPTSGGEQFF

D: TRBD1
J: TRBJ2-5
V: TRBV19
length: 17
size: -
DNA: TGTGCCAGTAGTTACAGGGGTAAGGACCTGTACCAAGAGACCCAGTACTTC
CDR3: CASSYRGKDLYQETQYF

D: TRBD1
J: TRBJ2-7
V: TRBV7-9
length: 15
size: -
DNA: TGTGCCAGCAGCCCCCAAGGGACAGCCTCCTACGAGCAGTACTTC
CDR3: CASSPQGTASYEQYF

D: TRBD2
J: TRBJ2-4
V: TRBV28
length: 20
size: -
DNA: TGTGCCAGCAGTCCCCCGGGCGGGCGACTAGCGGTACTAGCCAAAAACATTCAGTACTTC
CDR3: CASSPPGGRLAVLAKNIQYF

D: -
J: TRBJ1-5
V: TRBV2
length: 12
size: -
DNA: TGTGCCAGCAGTGACAGGGGTCAGCCCCAGCATTTT
CDR3: CASSDRGQPQHF

D: -
J: TRBJ1-5
V: TRBV2
length: 13
size: -
DNA: TGTGCCAGCAGTCTATTGCGCAATCAGCCCCAGCATTTT
CDR3: CASSLLRNQPQHF

D: TRBD1
J: TRBJ1-2
V: TRBV14
length: 16
size: -
DNA: TGTGCCAGCAGCCCCTCCCGACAGGGAGGTAGCTATGGCTACACCTTC
CDR3: CASSPSRQGGSYGYTF

D: -
J: TRBJ1-2
V: TRBV5-4
length: 15
size: -
DNA: TGTGCCAGCAGCCAACCTGCAGGCGTTAGTCGGGGCTACACCTTC
CDR3: CASSQPAGVSRGYTF

D: -
J: TRBJ1-5
V: TRBV19
length: 15
size: once
DNA: TGTGCCAGTAGTATGGTTCGGGGGAACAATCAGCCCCAGCATTTT
CDR3: CASSMVRGNNQPQHF

D: TRBD1
J: TRBJ2-2
V: TRBV7-3
length: 17
size: -
DNA: TGTGCCAGCAGCTTAACGTCCCAGGGGGCATTCATGGGGGAGCTGTTTTTT
CDR3: CASSLTSQGAFMGELFF

D: -
J: TRBJ2-3
V: TRBV5-4
length: 16
size: -
DNA: TGTGCCAGCAGCTGGGTAAGGGACTGGTCCACAGATACGCAGTATTTT
CDR3: CASSWVRDWSTDTQYF

D: -
J: TRBJ1-1
V: TRBV27
length: 12
size: -
DNA: TGTGCCAGCAGTTTAGGACAGAGTGAAGCTTTCTTT
CDR3: CASSLGQSEAFF

D: -
J: TRBJ2-7
V: TRBV5-1
length: 16
size: -
DNA: TGCGCCAGCAGCTTGGCCGGTGGAGGGATCCTCTACGAGCAGTACTTC
CDR3: CASSLAGGGILYEQYF

D: -
J: TRBJ2-7
V: TRBV27
length: 16
size: -
DNA: TGTGCCAGCAGTCCCGGGGGAGCGACAGGGATATACGAGCAGTACTTC
CDR3: CASSPGGATGIYEQYF

D: TRBD1
J: TRBJ1-2
V: TRBV5-8
length: 19
size: few
DNA: TGTGCCAGCAGCTTAGTTCGGGGAACACTGACCGGGACAGCGAGTGGCTACACCTTC
CDR3: CASSLVRGTLTGTASGYTF

D: -
J: TRBJ1-1
V: TRBV20-1
length: 10
size: -
DNA: TGCAGCGCAGGGGACACTGAAGCTTTCTTT
CDR3: CSAGDTEAFF

D: -
J: TRBJ1-1
V: TRBV11-3
length: 14
size: -
DNA: TGTGCCAGCAGCCTGAGCAGCGTCAACACTGAAGCTTTCTTT
CDR3: CASSLSSVNTEAFF

D: -
J: TRBJ2-5
V: TRBV7-2
length: 15
size: -
DNA: TGTGCCAGCAGCGCACTTGGGGGCAGCCAAGAGACCCAGTACTTC
CDR3: CASSALGGSQETQYF

D: -
J: TRBJ1-2
V: TRBV28
length: 15
size: -
DNA: TGTGCCAGCAGTCCCGGGACTCCACCGCCTGTGGGCTACACCTTC
CDR3: CASSPGTPPPVGYTF